The 8 T cell receptor beta chains presented below share a single source sample, sequenced in a study of blood T cell repertoires in COVID-19. Only in-frame clones appear in the TCRdb table, and some are missing; sequencing was by immunoSEQ multiplex PCR. The sample consists of about 99,000 clones, more than 70% of them appearing once. Sequenced material: peripheral blood. These receptors came from a woman in her sixties or seventies with acute or convalescent COVID-19.

The V and J genes are TRBV6-6 and TRBJ1-5, with a weak D call TRBD1 (6 bases). Germline values: CDR1 MNHNY, CDR2 SVGAGI (reference sequence). The CDR3 consists of 18 residues. The germline V and J ends were trimmed by 5 bases and 0 bases, with 20 bases remaining between them. CDR3: CASSRSYRTEYSNQPQHF. The CDR3, as DNA: TGTGCCAGCAGTAGATCCTATCGGACAGAATATAGCAATCAGCCCCAGCATTTT.

This chain links TRBV3-1 (or the pseudogene TRBV3-2) with TRBJ1-1, with D tentatively TRBD1 (6 bases). Trimming took 6 bases from V and 0 from J, leaving 14 bases between them. Germline lookup yields CDR1 LGHDT and CDR2 YNNKEL (reference sequence). The CDR3 has 15 residues. Here the CDR3 DNA reads TGTGCCAGCAGTAACGGACAGTCAATGAACACTGAAGCTTTCTTT. It encodes CASSNGQSMNTEAFF.

A single count supports this clone. The chain is built from TRBV5-1 and TRBJ2-6; no clear D. The CDR3 has 18 amino acids. The V gene lost 0 bases and the J gene lost 0 bases, with 13 bases spanning the gap. Germline-derived CDR1 and CDR2 are SGHRS and YFSETQ. The CDR3 spells CASSLAGLAASGANVLTF. The CDR3 nucleotides read TGCGCCAGCAGCTTGGCCGGATTAGCCGCCTCTGGGGCCAACGTCCTGACTTTC. Full variable domain (outside the CDR3, taken from reference TRBV5-1 and TRBJ2-6): KAGVTQTPRYLIKTRGQQVTLSCSPISGHRSVSWYQQTPGQGLQFLFEYFSETQRNKGNFPGRFSGRQFSNSRSEMNVSTLELGDSALYLCASSLAGLAASGANVLTFGAGSRLTVL.

Of note for this clone: At the DNA level, this CDR3 is encoded by other sequences in the same sample as well. The CDR3 reads CASSPTSGRLNEQFF. The CDR3 DNA reads TGCGCCAGCAGCCCGACTAGCGGGAGGCTCAATGAGCAGTTCTTC. The chain employs TRBV5-1 and TRBJ2-1, with 13 bases lining up with TRBD2. This CDR3 spans 15 amino acids. Germline CDR1 is SGHRS and CDR2 is YFSETQ. The ends lost 4 bases at V and 6 bases at J; junction bases unmatched: 4.

CDR3 sequence: CASSYLSGGGELFF. CDR3 in DNA: TGTGCCAGCAGTTATCTGAGCGGGGGAGGGGAGCTGTTTTTT. The rearrangement uses TRBV6-5 and TRBJ2-2; 8 positions agree with TRBD2. The CDR3 totals 14 residues. The germline gives CDR1 MNHEY, CDR2 SVGAGI. V trimming: 3 bases; J trimming: 8 bases; junction bases outside the gene matches: 5.

This chain's CDR3 is CASKAGSLGNTIYF. The CDR3 bases are TGTGCCAGTAAAGCGGGGAGTCTTGGAAACACCATATATTTT. The rearrangement joins TRBV6-5 to TRBJ1-3; D is undetermined. Germline CDR1 MNHEY, CDR2 SVGAGI. The CDR3 spans 14 residues. Trimming left V 9 bases short and J 3 bases short, with 15 bases between.

V is TRBV6-6 and J is TRBJ1-2; TRBD1 is a possible D gene (5 bases). This CDR3 is built from 15 residues. Germline CDR1 reads MNHNY; CDR2 reads SVGAGI (reference sequence). Trimming left V 10 bases short and J 5 bases short, with 23 bases between. This CDR3 reads CATNLRDSSSYGYTF. The CDR3 DNA is TGTGCCACCAACCTCCGGGACTCTTCCTCTTATGGCTACACCTTC.

This clone was detected only a few times. V usage is TRBV27 and J usage is TRBJ2-3; TRBD1 might be the D (6 bases). Trimming took off 2 bases at V and 1 base at J, with 13 bases between the two ends. The CDR3 runs to 16 residues. Germline CDR1 reads MNHEY; CDR2 reads SMNVEV (reference sequence). The CDR3 region is CASSLRGSRGTDTQYF. CDR3 coding DNA: TGTGCCAGCAGTTTAAGGGGGAGCCGTGGCACAGATACGCAGTATTTT.